A selection of T cell receptor beta chains follows, all from one sample in a study of blood T cell repertoires in COVID-19. The method was immunoSEQ multiplex PCR; TCRdb's version includes in-frame clones alone and lacks a portion of them. This table holds about 96,000 clones, about 90% found once. Source material: peripheral blood. These receptors all come from a human donor with COVID-19, enrolled during active disease. The donor label of this sample is uncertain. Both conserved end residues are part of each CDR3. A D gene is named only where the DNA matches it firmly. Clone size is given for some rows only: seen once, a few or many times, or a class if the clone is expanded.

v_call,j_call,d_call,clone_size,cdr3_nt,cdr3_aa
TRBV2,TRBJ1-1,.,.,TGTGCCTCGGGGGCGGGGGTAGCTTTCTTT,CASGAGVAFF
TRBV9,TRBJ2-6,.,.,TGTGCCAGCAGCGTACTCGGGAATGGGGCCAACGTCCTGACTTTC,CASSVLGNGANVLTF
TRBV18,TRBJ2-7,.,.,TGTGCCAGCTCACTTTCAGAAGTTCAGGGGTCCTACGAGCAGTACTTC,CASSLSEVQGSYEQYF
TRBV2,TRBJ1-1,.,.,TGTGCCAGCAGTGAACGAGGAGACACTGAAGCTTTCTTT,CASSERGDTEAFF
TRBV2,TRBJ1-5,TRBD1,.,TGTGCCAGCAGTACAGGGACAGGGAATATCCAGCCCCAGCATTTT,CASSTGTGNIQPQHF
TRBV2,TRBJ2-5,TRBD1,.,TGTGCCAGCAGTGAAGTACAGGGGATTGGGGAGACCCAGTACTTC,CASSEVQGIGETQYF
TRBV11-3,TRBJ1-1,.,.,TGTGCCAGCAGCCCGGGTACCCTCCAAGATGAAGCTTTCTTT,CASSPGTLQDEAFF
TRBV7-3,TRBJ2-1,.,few,TGTGCCAGCAGCCCCGGAGTTAGACGCGAGCAGTTCTTC,CASSPGVRREQFF
TRBV7-2,TRBJ1-1,.,.,TGTGCCAGCAGCCCCCAGACAAAAGCTTTCTTT,CASSPQTKAFF
TRBV29-1,TRBJ2-7,.,.,TGCGGGGGGGGCAGCCGGAACGAGCAGTACTTC,CGGGSRNEQYF
TRBV5-1,TRBJ1-4,TRBD1,.,TGCGCCAGCAGCTTGGAAATACAGGGGGGAAATGAAAAACTGTTTTTT,CASSLEIQGGNEKLFF
TRBV2,TRBJ2-2,TRBD1,.,TGTGCCAGCAGCAACGGACAGGGGCTAACGAACACCGGGGAGCTGTTTTTT,CASSNGQGLTNTGELFF
TRBV28,TRBJ1-1,TRBD1,.,TGTGCCAGCAGTTATGGGGGACAGGGGGAGTACCCTGAAGCTTTCTTT,CASSYGGQGEYPEAFF